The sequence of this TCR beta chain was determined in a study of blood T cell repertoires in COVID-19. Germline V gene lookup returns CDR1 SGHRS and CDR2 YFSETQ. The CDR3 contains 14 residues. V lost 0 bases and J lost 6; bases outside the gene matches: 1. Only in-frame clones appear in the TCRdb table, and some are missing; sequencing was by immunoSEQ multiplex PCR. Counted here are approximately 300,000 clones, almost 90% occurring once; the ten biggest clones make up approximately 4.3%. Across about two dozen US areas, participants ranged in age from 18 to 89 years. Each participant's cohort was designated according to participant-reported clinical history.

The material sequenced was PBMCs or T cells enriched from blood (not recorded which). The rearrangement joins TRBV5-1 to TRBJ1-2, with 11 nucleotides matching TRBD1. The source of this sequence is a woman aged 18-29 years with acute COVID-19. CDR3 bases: TGCGCCAGCAGCTTGGTGGGACAGGGGGATGGCTACACCTTC. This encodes CASSLVGQGDGYTF.